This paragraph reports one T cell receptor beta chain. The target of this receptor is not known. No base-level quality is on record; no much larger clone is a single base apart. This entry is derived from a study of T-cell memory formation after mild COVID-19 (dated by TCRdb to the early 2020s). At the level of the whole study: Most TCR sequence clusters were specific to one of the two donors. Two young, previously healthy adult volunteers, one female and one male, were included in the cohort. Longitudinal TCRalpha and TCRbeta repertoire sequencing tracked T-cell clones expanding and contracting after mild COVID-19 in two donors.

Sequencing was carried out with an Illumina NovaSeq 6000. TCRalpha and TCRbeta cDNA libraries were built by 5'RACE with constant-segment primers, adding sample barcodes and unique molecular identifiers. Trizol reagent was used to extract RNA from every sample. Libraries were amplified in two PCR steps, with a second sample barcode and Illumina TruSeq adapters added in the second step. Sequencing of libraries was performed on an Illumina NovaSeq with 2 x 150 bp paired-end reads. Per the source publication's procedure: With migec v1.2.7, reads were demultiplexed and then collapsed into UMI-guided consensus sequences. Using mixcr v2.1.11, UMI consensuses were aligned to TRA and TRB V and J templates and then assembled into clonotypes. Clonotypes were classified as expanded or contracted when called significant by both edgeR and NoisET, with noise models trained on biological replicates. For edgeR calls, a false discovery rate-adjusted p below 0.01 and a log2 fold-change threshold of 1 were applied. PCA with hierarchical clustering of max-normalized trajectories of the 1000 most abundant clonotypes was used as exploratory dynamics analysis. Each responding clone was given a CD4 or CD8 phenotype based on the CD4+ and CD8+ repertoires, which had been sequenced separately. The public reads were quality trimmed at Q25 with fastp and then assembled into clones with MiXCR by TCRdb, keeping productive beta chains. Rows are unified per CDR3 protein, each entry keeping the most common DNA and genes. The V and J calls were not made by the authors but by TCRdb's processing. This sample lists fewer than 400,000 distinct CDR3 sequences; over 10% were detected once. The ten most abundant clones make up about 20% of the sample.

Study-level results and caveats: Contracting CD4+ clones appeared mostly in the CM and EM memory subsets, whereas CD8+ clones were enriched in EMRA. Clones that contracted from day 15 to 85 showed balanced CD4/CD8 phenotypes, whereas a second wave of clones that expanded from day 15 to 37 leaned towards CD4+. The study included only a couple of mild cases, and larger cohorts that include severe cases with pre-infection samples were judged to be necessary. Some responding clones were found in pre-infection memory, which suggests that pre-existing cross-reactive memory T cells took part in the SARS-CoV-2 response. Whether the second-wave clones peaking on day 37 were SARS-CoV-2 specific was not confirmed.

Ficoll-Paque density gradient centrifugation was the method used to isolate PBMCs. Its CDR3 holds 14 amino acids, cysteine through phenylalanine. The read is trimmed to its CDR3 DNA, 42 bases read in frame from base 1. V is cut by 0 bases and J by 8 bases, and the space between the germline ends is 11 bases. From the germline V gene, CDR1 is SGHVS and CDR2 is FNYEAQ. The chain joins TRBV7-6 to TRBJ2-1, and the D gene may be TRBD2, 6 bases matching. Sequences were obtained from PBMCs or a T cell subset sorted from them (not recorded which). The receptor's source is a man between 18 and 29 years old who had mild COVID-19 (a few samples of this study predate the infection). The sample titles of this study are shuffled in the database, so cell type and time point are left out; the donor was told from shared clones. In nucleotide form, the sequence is TGTGCCAGCAGCTTAGCCCCCGCTAGCGATGAGCAGTTCTTC. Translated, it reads CASSLAPASDEQFF.